This T cell receptor (beta chain) was recovered during a study of neurological immune-mediated disorders. This clonotype was observed at least ten times. With 0 bases removed from V and 5 bases from J, the gap between germline ends came to 16 bases. The CDR3 sequence is 16 residues long. Per germline, CDR1 DFQATT and CDR2 SNEGSKA (reference sequence). Synthesis of cDNA was performed by 5'RACE using 10-nucleotide random UMIs. From the 5' RACE reads, TCRdb called clonotypes with MiXCR, one entry per CDR3 protein. The repertoire holds some 60,000 distinct CDR3 sequences, roughly 10% seen once, with about an eighth in the top ten. The time point here: longitudinal time-point 2.

The material sequenced was PBMCs. This receptor was taken from a man aged 25 to 40 in good health. This chain joins TRBV20-1 and TRBJ2-2; perhaps TRBD2 as D (6 bases). CDR3 sequence: CSARDRKAGWTGELFF. In DNA, the CDR3 is TGCAGTGCTAGAGATCGTAAAGCGGGTTGGACCGGGGAGCTGTTTTTT.